Each of the 6 T cell receptor beta chains below was sequenced from the same sample in a study of blood T cells in healthy people across ages. A second PCR, run for about 6 to 12 cycles, used a sample-barcoded 5' primer plus a J-beta primer mix. TCRdb re-called the 5' RACE reads with MiXCR, one entry per CDR3 protein. The table has around 1,500,000 distinct CDR3 sequences, 35% to 45% seen once. What was sequenced was blood. The receptor set was obtained from a woman aged 18-29 years in good health.

In this sample, this clonotype turned up a few times. This sequence joins TRBV4-2 and TRBJ1-5, with D maybe TRBD1 (5 bases). Germline CDR1 reads LGHNA; CDR2 reads YNFKEQ. V lost 3 bases and J 7 bases, leaving 16 bases between the germline ends. This CDR3 contains 15 residues. CDR3 in amino acids: CASSQGVGGRQPQHF. CDR3 nucleotide sequence: TGTGCCAGCAGCCAGGGGGTAGGAGGGAGACAGCCCCAGCATTTT.

A single count supports this clonotype. This chain joins TRBV2 and TRBJ1-6; 10 bases fit TRBD1. The CDR3 totals 16 residues. CDR1 SNHLY and CDR2 FYNNEI come from the germline V gene. Trimming took 3 bases from V and 5 from J; bases not matched to a gene: 4. The CDR3 loop is CASSELGTGDNSPLHF. CDR3 sequence (DNA): TGTGCCAGCAGTGAGCTAGGGACAGGGGATAATTCACCCCTCCACTTT. The full variable domain, with the rest looked up from reference TRBV2 and TRBJ1-6, is EPEVTQTPSHQVTQMGQEVILRCVPISNHLYFYWYRQILGQKVEFLVSFYNNEISEKSEIFDDQFSVERPDGSNFTLKIRSTKLEDSAMYFCASSELGTGDNSPLHFGNGTRLTVT.

This clonotype was seen more than once but under ten times. The chain couples TRBV27 to TRBJ2-1, with 11 bases lining up with TRBD2. CDR1 is MNHEY, CDR2 SMNVEV, per germline (reference sequence). This CDR3 is built from 18 residues. The ends lost 5 bases at V and 0 bases at J; junction bases unmatched: 9. As DNA, the CDR3 is TGTGCCAGCAGTCACAGGACTAGCGGGTCGAGCTCCTACAATGAGCAGTTCTTC. Amino acid sequence: CASSHRTSGSSSYNEQFF.

CDR3 protein: CASSYTPSPTVADTQYF. CDR3 DNA sequence: TGTGCCAGCAGTTACACGCCAAGTCCGACGGTCGCAGATACGCAGTATTTT. This chain joins TRBV6-6 and TRBJ2-3; no definite D call. The V gene's germline CDR1 is MNHNY and CDR2 SVGAGI (reference sequence). Between the trimmed V and J ends, which lost 2 bases and 4 bases, there was a span of 19 bases. The length of the CDR3 is 17 residues.

Concerning this clonotype itself: Sequence at one end of the junction differs from germline and may be a read error. This chain connects TRBV25-1 to TRBJ1-6; no firm D call. There are 13 residues in the CDR3. Germline CDR1 reads MGHDK; CDR2 reads SYGVNS. CDR3 sequence (DNA): TGTGCCAGCAGTGATACGGAGTATTCACCCCCCCACTTT. Its translation: CASSDTEYSPPHF.

The genes are TRBV24-1 and TRBJ2-7; 7 nucleotides align to TRBD2. The ends lost 12 bases at V and 7 bases at J; junction bases unmatched: 8. Germline V gene sequence: CDR1 KGHDR, CDR2 SFDVKD. There are 11 residues in the CDR3. CDR3 region: CAPGTNHEQYF. The CDR3 nucleotides are TGTGCCCCGGGGACTAACCATGAGCAGTACTTC.